A single sample is the source of the 20 T cell receptor beta chains below, sequenced in a study of cytomegalovirus exposure and HLA in healthy donors. It was with 60 Vbeta and 13 Jbeta primers that the PCR ran. Some clones are missing from TCRdb's copy, which holds only in-frame ones; the method was immunoSEQ multiplex PCR. The data contain some 250,000 clones, about 80% of them singletons. The sequenced sample was PBMCs. These receptors came from a woman in her fifties or sixties in good health and CMV-seropositive.

The chain carries TRBV5-4 and TRBJ2-7, with 8 bases identical to TRBD1. Germline assignment: CDR1 SGHNT and CDR2 YYREEE (reference sequence). The CDR3 covers 14 residues. The ends lost 4 bases at V and 6 bases at J; junction bases unmatched: 9. The CDR3 nucleotides read TGTGCCAGCAGCCCAGGACAGGGAAGACCCGAGCAGTACTTC. Translation: CASSPGQGRPEQYF.

V is TRBV14 and J is TRBJ1-1; 8 bases map to TRBD1. Looked up from germline, CDR1 is SGHDN and CDR2 is FVKESK. The junction had 9 bases not matched to a gene; V was cut back by 4 bases and J by 5 bases. This CDR3 has 15 residues. The CDR3, as DNA: TGTGCCAGCAGCCGCCTTGGACAGGGAGGAACTGAAGCTTTCTTT. It specifies CASSRLGQGGTEAFF.

The chain recombines TRBV10-3 with TRBJ1-2; TRBD1 aligns across 9 bases. The CDR3 is 15 residues long. Trimming at V came to 8 bases and at J to 2 bases, leaving 9 bases not matched to a gene. Germline loops: CDR1 ENHRY, CDR2 SYGVKD. This CDR3 is CAIQGRQGENYGYTF. For the CDR3, the DNA is TGTGCCATCCAAGGGCGACAGGGGGAAAACTATGGCTACACCTTC.

CDR3 residues: CASSSPGSTDTQYF. The DNA for the CDR3 is TGTGCCAGCAGCTCTCCGGGAAGCACAGATACGCAGTATTTT. The chain joins TRBV7-9 to TRBJ2-3; possibly TRBD2 for D (5 bases). This CDR3 region has 14 residues. Germline V gene sequence: CDR1 SEHNR, CDR2 FQNEAQ (reference sequence). V lost 4 bases, J lost 0 bases, and 8 bases lay in between.

This chain joins TRBV28 and TRBJ1-5, with D hard to call. Germline CDR1 MDHEN, CDR2 SYDVKM. The CDR3 sequence is 12 residues long. Trimming took 10 bases from V and 6 from J, leaving 13 bases between them. CDR3 nucleotides: TGTGCCACCGAGAGGGTGGGTCAGCCCCAGCATTTT. Residues: CATERVGQPQHF.

CDR3 sequence (DNA): TGTGCCAGCAGCTTAGGGGGCGCGGGAGAGAGTGACGAGCAGTACTTC. Translation: CASSLGGAGESDEQYF. The rearrangement joins TRBV7-9 to TRBJ2-7; 7 bases match TRBD2. The CDR3 sequence is 16 residues long. Per the germline V gene, CDR1 is SEHNR and CDR2 is FQNEAQ (reference sequence). J gave up 5 bases and V 1 base, and 11 bases lay outside the gene matches.

The chain combines TRBV6-6 with TRBJ1-2; TRBD1 aligns across 9 bases. After removal of 0 bases from V and 4 bases from J, the junction contained 0 bases not matched to a gene. This CDR3 is built from 14 residues. CDR1 is MNHNY and CDR2 is SVGAGI in the germline V gene (reference sequence). CDR3: CASSYSTGGYGYTF. The CDR3 nucleotides read TGTGCCAGCAGTTACTCGACAGGGGGCTATGGCTACACCTTC.

The chain uses TRBV12-5 and TRBJ1-1; D is ambiguous. Between the trimmed V and J ends, which lost 3 bases and 5 bases, there was a span of 10 bases. The CDR3 is 13 residues long. Germline CDR1 and CDR2: LGHNT and FRNRAP. As DNA, the CDR3 is TGTGCTAGTGGTTTCGAGGGCGTAACTGAAGCTTTCTTT. Translating gives CASGFEGVTEAFF.

With respect to this clone: The same CDR3 also results from other DNA sequences found in this sample. The genes are TRBV19 and TRBJ2-7, with TRBD2 matching 7 bases. V was clipped by 3 bases and J by 2 bases; unmatched bases: 1. The CDR3 is made up of 13 amino acids. Germline CDR1 is LNHDA and CDR2 is SQIVND (reference sequence). CDR3 nucleotide sequence: TGTGCCAGTAGTATGGCGGGAGCCTACGAGCAGTACTTC. Protein product: CASSMAGAYEQYF. The full variable domain, completed using reference TRBV19 and TRBJ2-7, is DGGITQSPKYLFRKEGQNVTLSCEQNLNHDAMYWYRQDPGQGLRLIYYSQIVNDFQKGDIAEGYSVSREKKESFPLTVTSAQKNPTAFYLCASSMAGAYEQYFGPGTRLTVT.

The chain employs TRBV29-1 and TRBJ2-4, with 9 bases that match TRBD1. The germline V gene encodes CDR1 SQVTM and CDR2 ANQGSEA. The trim removed 5 bases at V and 6 bases at J, leaving 8 bases unmatched. This CDR3 spans 14 amino acids. The CDR3 loop reads CSVKVGQGGNIQYF. The CDR3 bases are TGCAGCGTTAAAGTGGGACAGGGCGGAAACATTCAGTACTTC.

This chain uses TRBV29-1 with TRBJ1-1; D is unclear. V lost 4 bases and J 3 bases, leaving 12 bases between the germline ends. The germline V gene has CDR1 SQVTM and CDR2 ANQGSEA. This CDR3 has 13 residues. The CDR3 region is CSVGITDDTEAFF. CDR3 sequence (DNA): TGCAGCGTTGGGATTACAGACGACACTGAAGCTTTCTTT.

V is TRBV4-1 and J is TRBJ2-4; the match to TRBD1 covers 10 bases. Germline V gene sequence: CDR1 MGHRA, CDR2 YSYEKL. CDR3 length: 16 amino acids. Trimming removed 4 bases from V and 8 bases from J; junction bases left unmatched: 11. The CDR3 protein is CASSPYTDRGRDIQYF. CDR3 in DNA: TGCGCCAGCAGCCCCTACACGGACAGGGGGAGAGACATTCAGTACTTC.

In this sample, this clone turned up once. The chain links TRBV5-1 to TRBJ2-3; D unclear. V lost 0 bases and J lost 0, with 11 bases in between. Germline V gene sequence: CDR1 SGHRS, CDR2 YFSETQ. This CDR3 is 16 amino acids long. This chain's CDR3 is CASSLDGPTSTDTQYF. In nucleotides, the CDR3 is TGCGCCAGCAGCTTGGACGGTCCCACCAGCACAGATACGCAGTATTTT.

The sample holds one count of this clone. The rearrangement links TRBV18 to TRBJ1-5; TRBD1 matches at 7 bases. Germline V CDR1 and CDR2: KGHSH, LQKENI. V lost 5 bases to trimming and J lost 3 bases; unmatched junction nucleotides: 4. This CDR3 comprises 14 residues. The chain's CDR3 is CASSRDSINQPQHF. The CDR3 bases are TGTGCCAGCTCAAGGGACAGCATCAATCAGCCCCAGCATTTT.

The V gene is TRBV18, the J gene TRBJ2-1; a possible D gene is TRBD2 (5 bases). CDR1 and CDR2 from the germline V gene are KGHSH and LQKENI. This CDR3 comprises 15 residues. The V end was cut by 5 bases, the J end by 9 bases, with 20 bases between. The CDR3 loop is CASSATTTPAGEQFF. In nucleotides, the CDR3 is TGTGCCAGCTCAGCGACCACGACCCCGGCGGGTGAGCAGTTCTTC. Complete variable domain (other parts from reference TRBV18 and TRBJ2-1): NAGVMQNPRHLVRRRGQEARLRCSPMKGHSHVYWYRQLPEEGLKFMVYLQKENIIDESGMPKERFSAEFPKEGPSILRIQQVVRGDSAAYFCASSATTTPAGEQFFGPGTRLTVL.

This chain connects TRBV30 to TRBJ2-7, with TRBD2 as a possible D gene (6 bases). The CDR3 extends over 13 amino acids. V was shortened by 2 bases and J by 3 bases, with 11 bases between the two germline ends. CDR1 GTSNPN and CDR2 SVGIG come from the germline V gene (reference sequence). As DNA, the CDR3 is TGTGCCTGGAGTCGCGGGGAGAACTACGAGCAGTACTTC. Its protein product is CAWSRGENYEQYF. The full variable domain, in which reference TRBV30 and TRBJ2-7 provide the parts outside the CDR3, is SQTIHQWPATLVQPVGSPLSLECTVEGTSNPNLYWYRQAAGRGLQLLFYSVGIGQISSEVPQNLSASRPQDRQFILSSKKLLLSDSGFYLCAWSRGENYEQYFGPGTRLTVT.

The V gene is TRBV10-1, the J gene TRBJ2-3; 9 bases align to TRBD2. V dropped 6 bases and J dropped 3; count of bases not matched to a gene: 10. Germline-derived CDR1 and CDR2 are WNHNN and SYGVQD (reference sequence). This CDR3 has 16 residues. For the CDR3, the DNA is TGCGCCAGCAGCGCGGGAGGGCCGAGGGTGACAGATACGCAGTATTTT. As protein: CASSAGGPRVTDTQYF.

This chain connects TRBV27 to TRBJ2-7; D may be TRBD1 (5 bases). In germline, CDR1 is MNHEY, CDR2 SMNVEV (reference sequence). There are 14 residues in the CDR3. V dropped 8 bases and J dropped 1 base, with 15 bases sitting between them. CDR3 sequence: CASREEGDSYEQYF. The CDR3 DNA is TGTGCCAGCCGCGAAGAAGGGGATTCCTACGAGCAGTACTTC.

This clone was found once. The chain employs TRBV6-4 and TRBJ2-7, with 8 bases identical to TRBD1. Losses at the gene ends were 6 bases for V and 6 bases for J; bases not matched to a gene: 10. The CDR3 spans 14 residues. Germline lookup yields CDR1 MRHNA and CDR2 SNTAGT. DNA for the CDR3: TGTGCCAGCAGGCGGGAACAGGGGGAAAGCGAGCAGTACTTC. Its translation: CASRREQGESEQYF.

The gene calls are TRBV28 and TRBJ1-1, with a tentative D call TRBD1 (5 bases). CDR3 length: 17 residues. Trimming shortened V by 5 bases and J by 4 bases, and 23 bases separated the two germline ends. The V gene's germline CDR1 is MDHEN and CDR2 SYDVKM. The DNA of the CDR3 is TGTGCCAGCAGTCCCCCGGGGCGGGGCCATAGGATCACTGAAGCTTTCTTT. Its protein is CASSPPGRGHRITEAFF.